One TCR beta chain is described in this entry. As yet, its antigen is unknown. At one end the junction does not follow the germline gene, possibly because of a read error. This entry belongs to a study of breast tumors, draining lymph nodes, adjacent tissues. Study outcomes and limitations: Compared with lymph nodes, tumors were less diverse; compared with nontumor tissue, more.

One entry per CDR3 protein results from TCRdb running MiXCR on the multiplex PCR reads. This sample has approximately 52,000 distinct CDR3 sequences, with roughly 40% found just once. The germline V gene has CDR1 SGHRS and CDR2 YFSETQ. The CDR3 has 14 residues. The gene calls are TRBV5-1 and TRBJ1-2; 7 nucleotides match TRBD1. The sequencing sample was made of breast tumor tissue. The TCR sequence derives from a female donor with breast cancer. Some clones in this sample may be carry-over from other donors' samples. The CDR3 nucleotides read TGCGCCGGCAGCTTGAGGGGGCGGGACTATGGCTACACCTTC. Protein sequence: CAGSLRGRDYGYTF.